This is a list of T cell receptor beta chains from one sample in a study of read filtering for tumor transcriptome and immune sequencing. TCRdb re-called the reads with MiXCR, one entry per CDR3 protein. Among tens of thousands of distinct CDR3 sequences listed, approximately 20% were seen once. Material for sequencing was a population of CD138-negative cells sorted from bone marrow. All receptors derive from a donor at least 40 years old with multiple myeloma. Each CDR3 is given with its conserved first and last residue. The D gene is left open where the match is weak. Expanded clones are given a class, and other clones once, few, many or no size at all.

J gene | V gene | D gene | clone size | CDR3 protein | CDR3 DNA
TRBJ1-6 | TRBV3-1 | NA | many | CASSLRPGTSPLHF | TGTGCCAGCAGCCTTCGACCTGGGACCTCACCCCTCCACTTT
TRBJ2-7 | TRBV6-5 | TRBD1 | many | CASSIQGGGYEQYF | TGTGCCAGCAGTATTCAAGGGGGCGGATACGAGCAGTACTTC
TRBJ2-7 | TRBV21-1 | NA | NA | CASSMGGSRYF | TGTGCCAGCAGCATGGGGGGTTCACGATACTTC
TRBJ1-5 | TRBV28 | NA | many | CASSPRDLGSQPQHF | TGTGCCAGCAGTCCGAGGGACCTGGGGTCCCAGCCCCAGCATTTT
TRBJ2-5 | TRBV20-1 | NA | many | CSAGRSGGETQYF | TGCAGTGCGGGCAGGTCAGGGGGGGAGACCCAGTACTTC
TRBJ2-7 | TRBV12-3/TRBV12-4 | TRBD2 | many | CASSLGRGGYEQYF | TGTGCCAGCAGTTTAGGGCGGGGGGGCTACGAGCAGTACTTC
TRBJ2-7 | TRBV15 | NA | NA | CATSRDGRGTAYEQYF | TGTGCCACCAGCAGAGATGGTAGGGGGACCGCCTACGAGCAGTACTTC
TRBJ2-3 | TRBV27 | NA | many | CASFLRQYF | TGTGCCAGCTTCCTTAGGCAGTATTTT
TRBJ1-1 | TRBV24-1 | NA | NA | CATSGRPGTEAFF | TGTGCCACCAGCGGGAGGCCGGGAACTGAAGCTTTCTTT
TRBJ1-5 | TRBV5-1 | NA | few | CASSERGGDQPQHF | TGCGCCAGCAGCGAAAGGGGTGGGGATCAGCCCCAGCATTTT
TRBJ2-1 | TRBV7-9 | NA | many | CASSPRIGLYNEQFF | TGTGCCAGCAGCCCCCGCATCGGGCTTTACAATGAGCAGTTCTTC
TRBJ1-5 | TRBV28 | TRBD1 | NA | CASRPGQGRQPQHF | TGTGCCAGCAGACCGGGACAGGGCAGGCAGCCCCAGCATTTT
TRBJ2-3 | TRBV6-2/TRBV6-3 | NA | many | CASSYPVRLVDTQYF | TGTGCCAGCAGTTACCCAGTTCGTCTAGTGGATACGCAGTATTTT
TRBJ1-1 | TRBV29-1 | TRBD1 | many | CSVNTGTGGTEAFF | TGCAGCGTTAATACCGGGACAGGGGGCACTGAAGCTTTCTTT
TRBJ2-7 | TRBV20-1 | NA | many | CSARDPQSYEQYF | TGCAGTGCTAGAGATCCACAGTCCTACGAGCAGTACTTC
TRBJ2-3 | TRBV29-1 | NA | many | CSVSGVDTQYF | TGCAGCGTGTCGGGGGTGGATACGCAGTATTTT
TRBJ2-1 | TRBV11-2 | NA | NA | CASSSLGLGSNEQFF | TGTGCCAGCAGCTCCTTAGGCCTAGGGAGCAATGAGCAGTTCTTC
TRBJ2-2 | TRBV6-2/TRBV6-3 | TRBD2 | many | CASRASGATGELFF | TGTGCCAGCCGCGCCAGCGGGGCCACCGGGGAGCTGTTTTTT
TRBJ2-1 | TRBV7-2 | TRBD2 | many | CASSPSGRAPGEQFF | TGTGCCAGCAGCCCCAGCGGGAGGGCCCCCGGTGAGCAGTTCTTC
TRBJ1-5 | TRBV20-1 | NA | many | CSASTPRGNQPQHF | TGCAGTGCCTCGACCCCGAGAGGCAATCAGCCCCAGCATTTT
TRBJ2-5 | TRBV29-1 | NA | many | CSVEGGGYQETQYF | TGCAGCGTTGAGGGTGGTGGGTACCAAGAGACCCAGTACTTC
TRBJ2-6 | TRBV9 | NA | many | CASGLGHAGANVLTF | TGTGCCAGCGGTCTGGGGCACGCTGGGGCCAACGTCCTGACTTTC
TRBJ1-5 | TRBV9 | NA | few | CASSVQGYSNQPQHF | TGTGCCAGCAGCGTCCAGGGATATAGCAATCAGCCCCAGCATTTT
TRBJ2-1 | TRBV11-3 | TRBD1 | medium-sized | CASSRDRGLIHYNEQFF | TGTGCCAGCTCCAGAGACAGGGGCCTCATTCACTACAATGAGCAGTTCTTC
TRBJ1-2 | TRBV7-9 | NA | many | CASSLDSYGYTF | TGTGCCAGCAGCCTTGACAGCTATGGCTACACCTTC
TRBJ2-5 | TRBV11-3 | NA | many | CASRQTFQETQYF | TGTGCCAGCCGACAGACTTTCCAAGAGACCCAGTACTTC
TRBJ1-5 | TRBV2 | NA | NA | CASSEVRNQPQHF | TGTGCCAGCAGTGAAGTTCGAAATCAGCCCCAGCATTTT
TRBJ1-1 | TRBV10-3 | NA | many | CAISERGTNTEAFF | TGTGCCATCAGTGAGAGGGGAACGAACACTGAAGCTTTCTTT